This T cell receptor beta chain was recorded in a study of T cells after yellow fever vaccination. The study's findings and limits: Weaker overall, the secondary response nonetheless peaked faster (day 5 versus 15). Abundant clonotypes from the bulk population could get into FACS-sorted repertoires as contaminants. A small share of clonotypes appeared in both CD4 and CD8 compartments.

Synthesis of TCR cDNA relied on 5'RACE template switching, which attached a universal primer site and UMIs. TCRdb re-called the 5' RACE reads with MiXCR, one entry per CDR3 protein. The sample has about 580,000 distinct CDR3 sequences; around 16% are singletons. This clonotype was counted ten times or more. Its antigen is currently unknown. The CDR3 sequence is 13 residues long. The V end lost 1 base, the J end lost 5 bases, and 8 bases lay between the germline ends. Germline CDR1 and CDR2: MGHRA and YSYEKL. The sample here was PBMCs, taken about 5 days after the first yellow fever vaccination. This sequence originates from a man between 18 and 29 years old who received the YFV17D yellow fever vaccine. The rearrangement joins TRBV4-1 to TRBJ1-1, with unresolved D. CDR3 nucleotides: TGCGCCAGCAGCCAAGGGTGGTGGACTGAAGCTTTCTTT. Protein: CASSQGWWTEAFF.